The text below deals with one TCR beta chain. Produced via immunoSEQ multiplex PCR; TCRdb's table is partial and in-frame only. The table lists roughly 18,000 clones, under 60% of them singletons, with under 20% in the top ten. The sample is drawn from a study of sequential checkpoint blockade in melanoma. Study overall: Randomization was 1:1 between first-line nivolumab→ipilimumab and ipilimumab→nivolumab. Each arm's sequence ended with maintenance nivolumab.

The V end lost 1 base, the J end lost 11 bases, and 11 bases lay between the germline ends. The CDR3 totals 12 residues. In germline, CDR1 is SGHAT, CDR2 FQNNGV. Specified treatment: randomized to nivolumab then ipilimumab (arm A) or the reverse (arm B). None of the patients previously received DNA-damaging chemotherapy. From thawed PBMCs, live CD3+CD8+ cells negative for CD19 and CD56 were sorted. Specimen: CD8+ T cells sorted from blood (inferred from file names), collected from a patient given nivolumab and ipilimumab in sequence. This receptor was identified in a human donor with melanoma. The V call is TRBV11-2, the J call TRBJ1-1; a weak D match, TRBD1 (5 bases). The chain's CDR3 is CASSLAGRGAFF. The CDR3 nucleotides are TGTGCCAGCAGCTTAGCGGGGCGGGGGGCTTTCTTT.